This T cell receptor (beta chain) came from a study of cytomegalovirus exposure and HLA in healthy donors. CDR3 size: 16 residues. Per the germline V gene, CDR1 is SGHRS and CDR2 is YFSETQ. V trimming: 3 bases; J trimming: 4 bases; junction bases outside the gene matches: 8. Comments on this clone: Its antigen is unknown.

Researchers ran the PCR with 60 Vbeta and 13 Jbeta primers. Here immunoSEQ multiplex PCR was the method, and the copy in TCRdb shows in-frame clones only, minus some. In the table there are about 130,000 clones, about 80% of which are singletons. Study-level findings and limits: Looking again later, the authors saw that most CMV-associated TCR beta chains seemed HLA-restricted. In a later analysis, an Asian-associated ancestry cluster reportedly showed fewer N-insertions than the roughly 700-donor mean.

The clonotype was recovered from a woman aged 35 to 49 in good health and CMV-seropositive. This chain uses TRBV5-1 with TRBJ2-2, with 8 bases identical to TRBD1. Sequenced input: PBMCs. DNA for the CDR3: TGCGCCAGCAGCTGGACCCGGGACAGGCCCACCGGGGAGCTGTTTTTT. As protein: CASSWTRDRPTGELFF.